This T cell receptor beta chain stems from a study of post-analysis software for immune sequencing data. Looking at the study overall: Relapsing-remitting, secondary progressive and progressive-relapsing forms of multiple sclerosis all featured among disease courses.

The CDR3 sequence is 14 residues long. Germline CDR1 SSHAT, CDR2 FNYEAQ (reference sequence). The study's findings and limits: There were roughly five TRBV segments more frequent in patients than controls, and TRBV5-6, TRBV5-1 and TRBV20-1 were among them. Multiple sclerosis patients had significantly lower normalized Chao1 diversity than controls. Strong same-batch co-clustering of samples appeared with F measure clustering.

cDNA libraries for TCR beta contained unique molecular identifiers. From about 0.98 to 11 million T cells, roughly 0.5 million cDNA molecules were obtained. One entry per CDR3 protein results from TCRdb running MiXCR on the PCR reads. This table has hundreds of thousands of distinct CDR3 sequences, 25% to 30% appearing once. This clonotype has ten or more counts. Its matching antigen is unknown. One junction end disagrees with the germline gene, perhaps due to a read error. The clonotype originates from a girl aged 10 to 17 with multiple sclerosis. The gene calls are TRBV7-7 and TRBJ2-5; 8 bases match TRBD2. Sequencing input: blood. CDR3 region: CASSLAGRGETQYF. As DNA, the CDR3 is TGTGCTAGCAGCTTAGCGGGGCGCGGGGAGACCCAGTACTTC.